These 6 T cell receptor beta chains were all obtained from the same sample, sequenced in a study of T-cell reconstitution after alpha-beta-depleted transplantation in children. This sample's TCRbeta library carried unique molecular identifier barcodes. Each CDR3 protein is one row after TCRdb ran MiXCR on the PCR reads. In the table there are about 360,000 distinct CDR3 sequences, less than 15% of which are singletons. This sample comprised PBMCs, obtained from the stem cell graft. These receptors all stem from a human donor who donated a stem cell graft to a child with Fanconi anemia.

This clonotype was observed a handful of times. V gene TRBV6-2 or TRBV6-3 combines with J gene TRBJ2-7; D might be TRBD1 (6 bases). Germline V gene sequence: CDR1 MNHEY, CDR2 SVGEGT. This CDR3 has 14 amino acids. V was clipped by 2 bases and J by 7 bases, with 15 bases between them. CDR3 DNA: TGTGCCAGCAGTTACGTGACAGGCGCCTCGGAGCAGTACTTC. Residues: CASSYVTGASEQYF.

This sequence joins TRBV4-2 and TRBJ2-1; no clear D gene. The CDR3 runs to 14 residues. The V end was cut by 0 bases, the J end by 5 bases, with 8 bases between. Per germline, CDR1 LGHNA and CDR2 YNFKEQ. CDR3 residues: CASSQDHPDNEQFF. The CDR3 coding sequence is TGTGCCAGCAGCCAAGATCATCCAGACAATGAGCAGTTCTTC.

The rearrangement joins TRBV3-1 to TRBJ1-4; D unresolved. CDR1 and CDR2 from the germline V gene are LGHDT and YNNKEL (reference sequence). The CDR3 consists of 15 residues. Trimming took 4 bases from V and 4 from J, leaving 13 bases between them. The chain's CDR3 is CASSPSAAVNEKLFF. The CDR3, as DNA: TGTGCCAGCAGCCCCTCGGCGGCAGTTAATGAAAAACTGTTTTTT.

This clonotype was seen a few times. V is TRBV5-4 and J is TRBJ1-2, with D possibly TRBD1 on 6 matching bases. Germline V gene sequence: CDR1 SGHNT, CDR2 YYREEE (reference sequence). The CDR3 runs to 13 residues. V shed 4 bases and J shed 5 bases, with 12 bases lying between them. In nucleotides, the CDR3 is TGTGCCAGCAGCCCAGGGGCGCAGTATGGCTACACCTTC. As protein: CASSPGAQYGYTF.

The chain recombines TRBV6-5 with TRBJ1-1; D gene unclear. The CDR3 has 14 amino acids. V dropped 4 bases and J dropped 3 bases, with 12 bases sitting between them. CDR1 is MNHEY and CDR2 is SVGAGI in the germline V gene. The DNA of the CDR3 is TGTGCCAGCAGTTTAGGCCCCGAGGACACTGAAGCTTTCTTT. Amino acids: CASSLGPEDTEAFF.

The chain's CDR3 is CASSLDAAYEQYF. The CDR3 nucleotides are TGTGCCAGCAGTTTGGACGCGGCCTACGAGCAGTACTTC. V is TRBV12-3 or TRBV12-4 and J is TRBJ2-7; D unclear. V was clipped by 3 bases and J by 2 bases, with 8 bases between them. This CDR3 contains 13 residues.